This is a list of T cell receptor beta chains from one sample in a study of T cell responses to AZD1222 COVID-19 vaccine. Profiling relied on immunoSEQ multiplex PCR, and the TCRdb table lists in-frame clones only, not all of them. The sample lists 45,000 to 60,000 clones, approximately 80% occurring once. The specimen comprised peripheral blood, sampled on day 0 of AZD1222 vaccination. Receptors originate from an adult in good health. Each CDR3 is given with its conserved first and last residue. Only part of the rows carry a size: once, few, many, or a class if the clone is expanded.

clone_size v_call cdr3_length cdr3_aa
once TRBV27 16 CASRRSPGLELDEQYF
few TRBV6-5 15 CASSLNRELGTEAFF
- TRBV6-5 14 CASSYLDRVNEQFF
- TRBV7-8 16 CASSLETGLYQETQYF
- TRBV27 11 CASLISGGLYF
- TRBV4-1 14 CASSLNSIQETQYF
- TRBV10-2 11 CASSDQVEAFF
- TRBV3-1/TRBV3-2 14 CASSQPGQNTEAFF
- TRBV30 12 CAWSGGDTEAFF
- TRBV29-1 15 CSVSIGTSGKGTQYF
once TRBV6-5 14 CASTDREAGETQYF
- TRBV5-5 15 CASSWGGGDGETQYF
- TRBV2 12 CASRDRGNTIYF
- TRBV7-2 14 CASSLAWRGETQYF
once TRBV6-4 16 CASSDWPRAGANVLTF
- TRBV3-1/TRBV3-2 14 CASSPGVTGSPLHF
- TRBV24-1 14 CATSQTPGTDTQYF
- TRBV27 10 CASQHYEQYF
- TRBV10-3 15 CAISETGTHTDTQYF
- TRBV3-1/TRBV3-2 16 CASSQVGPENTGELFF
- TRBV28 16 CASASPFGQGSQPQHF
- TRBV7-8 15 CASSPGHGVQETQYF
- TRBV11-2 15 CASSLGGAGVSGYTF
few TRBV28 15 CASSLEGVGYSPLHF
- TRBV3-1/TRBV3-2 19 CASSGPPSGGQDKTGELFF
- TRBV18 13 CASSRKEAGELFF
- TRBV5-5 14 CASSSGTSNSPLHF
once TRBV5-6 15 CASRRTGISGNTIYF
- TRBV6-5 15 CASSARGRTNEKLFF
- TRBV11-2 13 CASSTRTEDEAFF
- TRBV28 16 CASRGRARDGGETQYF
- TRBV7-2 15 CASSSRTGINNEQFF
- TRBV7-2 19 CASSLTGTSGSWSSYEQYF